These T cell receptor beta chains were read from a single sample in a study of blood T cell repertoires in COVID-19. Repertoires were generated with immunoSEQ multiplex PCR, while TCRdb's copy carries only in-frame clones and drops some. The table includes 180,000 or so clones, 85% detected once. Material: peripheral blood. The source of these receptors is a woman in her sixties or seventies with acute or convalescent COVID-19. Both conserved end residues are part of each CDR3. The order of the fields is CDR3 protein, CDR3 DNA, clone size, V gene, D gene, J gene. A D gene is named only where the DNA matches it firmly. Clone sizes are given selectively: once, few, many, or a class where the clone is expanded.

cdr3_aa: CASSPVRGQDTGELFF
cdr3_nt: TGTGCCAGCTCACCGGTCAGGGGGCAAGACACCGGGGAGCTGTTTTTT
clone_size: -
v_call: TRBV18
d_call: TRBD1
j_call: TRBJ2-2

cdr3_aa: CATSRDRGTGYGYTF
cdr3_nt: TGTGCCACCAGCAGAGATAGGGGGACAGGATATGGCTACACCTTC
clone_size: once
v_call: TRBV15
d_call: TRBD1
j_call: TRBJ1-2

cdr3_aa: CASKGSGRYDTQYF
cdr3_nt: TGTGCCTCCAAGGGTAGCGGGAGATATGATACGCAGTATTTT
clone_size: -
v_call: TRBV30
d_call: TRBD2
j_call: TRBJ2-3

cdr3_aa: CASRRVGSSMGDEQFF
cdr3_nt: TGTGCCAGTAGGAGAGTCGGCTCGTCGATGGGCGATGAGCAGTTCTTC
clone_size: -
v_call: TRBV19
d_call: -
j_call: TRBJ2-1

cdr3_aa: CASSLAGQDYNEQFF
cdr3_nt: TGTGCCAGCAGCTTAGCGGGACAGGATTACAATGAGCAGTTCTTC
clone_size: -
v_call: TRBV11-1
d_call: TRBD1
j_call: TRBJ2-1

cdr3_aa: CASSKVGRQGSLREKLFF
cdr3_nt: TGTGCCAGCAGCAAAGTGGGGAGACAGGGGTCCTTGCGGGAAAAACTGTTTTTT
clone_size: -
v_call: TRBV21-1
d_call: -
j_call: TRBJ1-4

cdr3_aa: CASRWTAGDEKLFF
cdr3_nt: TGTGCCAGCAGGTGGACAGCGGGGGATGAAAAACTGTTTTTT
clone_size: -
v_call: TRBV2
d_call: -
j_call: TRBJ1-4

cdr3_aa: CASSIGQKYGYTF
cdr3_nt: TGTGCCAGTAGTATAGGACAGAAATATGGCTACACCTTC
clone_size: -
v_call: TRBV19
d_call: -
j_call: TRBJ1-2

cdr3_aa: CASSVGATHSTGELFF
cdr3_nt: TGTGCCAGCAGTGTGGGCGCCACTCACAGCACCGGGGAGCTGTTTTTT
clone_size: -
v_call: TRBV9
d_call: -
j_call: TRBJ2-2

cdr3_aa: CASSETGGFGTEAFF
cdr3_nt: TGTGCCAGTAGTGAAACAGGGGGCTTTGGCACTGAAGCTTTCTTT
clone_size: -
v_call: TRBV19
d_call: TRBD1
j_call: TRBJ1-1

cdr3_aa: CASSKTGHQWETQYF
cdr3_nt: TGTGCCAGCAGCAAAACAGGACACCAATGGGAGACCCAGTACTTC
clone_size: -
v_call: TRBV5-4
d_call: -
j_call: TRBJ2-5

cdr3_aa: CASSTTGVGTNEKLFF
cdr3_nt: TGTGCCAGTAGTACGACAGGGGTGGGAACTAATGAAAAACTGTTTTTT
clone_size: -
v_call: TRBV19
d_call: TRBD1
j_call: TRBJ1-4

cdr3_aa: CASSLTVHQDKATNEKLFF
cdr3_nt: TGTGCCAGCAGCTTAACAGTCCACCAAGATAAAGCAACTAATGAAAAACTGTTTTTT
clone_size: -
v_call: TRBV28
d_call: -
j_call: TRBJ1-4

cdr3_aa: CASNYGGRTGNEQYF
cdr3_nt: TGTGCCAGCAACTATGGGGGGCGGACAGGGAACGAGCAGTACTTC
clone_size: -
v_call: TRBV2
d_call: TRBD1
j_call: TRBJ2-7

cdr3_aa: CASSPGLAGETQYF
cdr3_nt: TGTGCCAGCAGTCCCGGACTAGCAGGGGAGACCCAGTACTTC
clone_size: -
v_call: TRBV28
d_call: TRBD2
j_call: TRBJ2-5

cdr3_aa: CASSAGVGGYTEAFF
cdr3_nt: TGTGCCAGCTCAGCAGGGGTCGGGGGGTACACTGAAGCTTTCTTT
clone_size: -
v_call: TRBV6-5
d_call: -
j_call: TRBJ1-1

cdr3_aa: CATGRGYTDTQYF
cdr3_nt: TGTGCCACCGGACGGGGATACACAGATACGCAGTATTTT
clone_size: -
v_call: TRBV19
d_call: -
j_call: TRBJ2-3

cdr3_aa: CAISPGLAGKQGNTGELFF
cdr3_nt: TGTGCCATCAGCCCCGGACTAGCGGGAAAACAGGGGAACACCGGGGAGCTGTTTTTT
clone_size: -
v_call: TRBV10-3
d_call: TRBD2
j_call: TRBJ2-2

cdr3_aa: CAISENRGNQPQHF
cdr3_nt: TGTGCCATCAGTGAGAACAGGGGCAATCAGCCCCAGCATTTT
clone_size: -
v_call: TRBV10-3
d_call: -
j_call: TRBJ1-5

cdr3_aa: CASSLAGHYEQYF
cdr3_nt: TGTGCCAGCAGCTTAGCAGGCCACTACGAGCAGTACTTC
clone_size: once
v_call: TRBV11-2
d_call: -
j_call: TRBJ2-7

cdr3_aa: CASRASGGPEAFF
cdr3_nt: TGTGCCAGTAGGGCCTCGGGGGGGCCTGAAGCTTTCTTT
clone_size: -
v_call: TRBV19
d_call: -
j_call: TRBJ1-1

cdr3_aa: CSSMVTGSSEAFF
cdr3_nt: TGCAGCTCAATGGTAACAGGGAGCTCTGAAGCTTTCTTT
clone_size: -
v_call: TRBV29-1
d_call: -
j_call: TRBJ1-1

cdr3_aa: CASRDRGGVVDTQYF
cdr3_nt: TGCGCCAGCAGGGACCGTGGGGGGGTTGTGGATACGCAGTATTTT
clone_size: -
v_call: TRBV10-2
d_call: TRBD2
j_call: TRBJ2-3

cdr3_aa: CASSHPGWETEAFF
cdr3_nt: TGCGCCAGCAGCCATCCAGGGTGGGAAACTGAAGCTTTCTTT
clone_size: -
v_call: TRBV4-1
d_call: -
j_call: TRBJ1-1

cdr3_aa: CASSLLAGGNTGELFF
cdr3_nt: TGTGCCAGCAGTTTACTTGCGGGAGGTAACACCGGGGAGCTGTTTTTT
clone_size: -
v_call: TRBV27
d_call: TRBD2
j_call: TRBJ2-2

cdr3_aa: CASSPLPGGQFSSPLHF
cdr3_nt: TGTGCCAGCAGCCCACTACCGGGGGGACAATTTAGTTCACCCCTCCACTTT
clone_size: -
v_call: TRBV5-5
d_call: -
j_call: TRBJ1-6

cdr3_aa: CASSVLVGEQFF
cdr3_nt: TGTGCCAGCAGTGTTTTAGTTGGTGAGCAGTTCTTC
clone_size: once
v_call: TRBV12-3/TRBV12-4
d_call: -
j_call: TRBJ2-1

cdr3_aa: CASSFGLEGEAFF
cdr3_nt: TGTGCCAGCAGCTTCGGACTGGAAGGTGAAGCTTTCTTT
clone_size: -
v_call: TRBV11-2
d_call: -
j_call: TRBJ1-1

cdr3_aa: CASSVGHRGDTGELFF
cdr3_nt: TGTGCCAGCAGCGTAGGTCACAGGGGAGACACCGGGGAGCTGTTTTTT
clone_size: -
v_call: TRBV9
d_call: TRBD1
j_call: TRBJ2-2

cdr3_aa: CASSSQGGRTEAFF
cdr3_nt: TGTGCCAGCAGCTCTCAGGGCGGTCGGACTGAAGCTTTCTTT
clone_size: -
v_call: TRBV7-2
d_call: -
j_call: TRBJ1-1

cdr3_aa: CAWSVAGQGAEKLFF
cdr3_nt: TGTGCCTGGAGTGTAGCGGGACAGGGGGCGGAAAAACTGTTTTTT
clone_size: -
v_call: TRBV30
d_call: TRBD1
j_call: TRBJ1-4

cdr3_aa: CASSQDLTGTNSPLHF
cdr3_nt: TGTGCCAGCAGCCAAGATCTTACAGGGACAAATTCACCCCTCCACTTT
clone_size: once
v_call: TRBV14
d_call: -
j_call: TRBJ1-6

cdr3_aa: CASSFSTYEQYF
cdr3_nt: TGTGCCAGCAGTTTCTCCACTTACGAGCAGTACTTC
clone_size: -
v_call: TRBV28
d_call: -
j_call: TRBJ2-7

cdr3_aa: CASSQDRENYGYTF
cdr3_nt: TGTGCCAGCAGCCAGGACAGGGAGAACTATGGCTACACCTTC
clone_size: -
v_call: TRBV3-1/TRBV3-2
d_call: TRBD1
j_call: TRBJ1-2

cdr3_aa: CASSPRGGPNSEKLFF
cdr3_nt: TGTGCCAGCAGCCCGCGGGGGGGGCCTAACAGTGAAAAACTGTTTTTT
clone_size: -
v_call: TRBV9
d_call: -
j_call: TRBJ1-4

cdr3_aa: CASSPGREAQPQHF
cdr3_nt: TGTGCCAGCTCACCGGGGCGGGAGGCCCAGCCCCAGCATTTT
clone_size: -
v_call: TRBV18
d_call: -
j_call: TRBJ1-5

cdr3_aa: CASSQPFGASGELFF
cdr3_nt: TGTGCCAGCAGCCAACCTTTTGGGGCATCGGGGGAGCTGTTTTTT
clone_size: -
v_call: TRBV7-6
d_call: -
j_call: TRBJ2-2

cdr3_aa: CASSQGLYSNQPQHF
cdr3_nt: TGTGCCAGCAGCCAAGGACTGTATAGCAATCAGCCCCAGCATTTT
clone_size: -
v_call: TRBV5-6
d_call: -
j_call: TRBJ1-5

cdr3_aa: CASSLVVGDSIQETQYF
cdr3_nt: TGTGCCAGCAGCTTAGTAGTAGGAGACTCGATCCAAGAGACCCAGTACTTC
clone_size: once
v_call: TRBV11-2
d_call: -
j_call: TRBJ2-5

cdr3_aa: CAWKYTGNTDTQYF
cdr3_nt: TGTGCCTGGAAGTATACAGGGAACACAGATACGCAGTATTTT
clone_size: -
v_call: TRBV30
d_call: -
j_call: TRBJ2-3

cdr3_aa: CASSQDGTSFYEQYF
cdr3_nt: TGTGCCAGCAGTCAAGACGGGACTAGCTTTTACGAGCAGTACTTC
clone_size: once
v_call: TRBV3-1/TRBV3-2
d_call: TRBD2
j_call: TRBJ2-7

cdr3_aa: CASSWGTARNEPQHF
cdr3_nt: TGTGCCAGCAGCTGGGGGACAGCCCGAAACGAGCCCCAGCATTTT
clone_size: few
v_call: TRBV11-3
d_call: TRBD1
j_call: TRBJ1-5

cdr3_aa: CASSLGGPAFF
cdr3_nt: TGTGCCAGTAGTTTAGGGGGGCCGGCTTTCTTT
clone_size: -
v_call: TRBV19
d_call: -
j_call: TRBJ1-1

cdr3_aa: CASSESPGADTQYF
cdr3_nt: TGCGCCAGCAGTGAGTCTCCGGGAGCAGATACGCAGTATTTT
clone_size: -
v_call: TRBV10-1
d_call: -
j_call: TRBJ2-3

cdr3_aa: CASSLGIGGASYNEQFF
cdr3_nt: TGTGCCAGCAGTTTAGGAATAGGGGGCGCGTCCTACAATGAGCAGTTCTTC
clone_size: -
v_call: TRBV27
d_call: TRBD1
j_call: TRBJ2-1

cdr3_aa: CASSPLTRGGGELFF
cdr3_nt: TGTGCCAGCTCACCACTGACTAGGGGAGGCGGGGAGCTGTTTTTT
clone_size: -
v_call: TRBV18
d_call: -
j_call: TRBJ2-2

cdr3_aa: CASSPPDRYEQYF
cdr3_nt: TGTGCCAGCAGCCCCCCGGACAGATACGAGCAGTACTTC
clone_size: many
v_call: TRBV7-9
d_call: -
j_call: TRBJ2-7

cdr3_aa: CASSRDFLSYNEQFF
cdr3_nt: TGTGCCAGCAGCCGGGACTTCCTCTCCTACAATGAGCAGTTCTTC
clone_size: few
v_call: TRBV3-1/TRBV3-2
d_call: -
j_call: TRBJ2-1

cdr3_aa: CASSPQRQQFF
cdr3_nt: TGTGCCAGCAGCCCCCAGCGGCAGCAGTTCTTC
clone_size: few
v_call: TRBV7-8
d_call: -
j_call: TRBJ2-1

cdr3_aa: CASSATSAGYNEQFF
cdr3_nt: TGTGCCAGCAGTGCCACTAGCGCGGGTTACAATGAGCAGTTCTTC
clone_size: -
v_call: TRBV28
d_call: TRBD2
j_call: TRBJ2-1

cdr3_aa: CASSTRGSGIPQGNEQFF
cdr3_nt: TGTGCCAGCAGCACCCGGGGTAGCGGTATACCCCAGGGCAATGAGCAGTTCTTC
clone_size: once
v_call: TRBV4-2
d_call: -
j_call: TRBJ2-1

cdr3_aa: CASSYTSGEQYF
cdr3_nt: TGTGCCAGCAGTTACACTAGCGGCGAGCAGTACTTC
clone_size: -
v_call: TRBV12-3/TRBV12-4
d_call: TRBD2
j_call: TRBJ2-7

cdr3_aa: CASSLGGTGSVKSPLHF
cdr3_nt: TGTGCCAGCAGCTTGGGAGGGACAGGGAGCGTTAAGTCACCCCTCCACTTT
clone_size: once
v_call: TRBV5-4
d_call: TRBD1
j_call: TRBJ1-6

cdr3_aa: CASSSTGTTEAFF
cdr3_nt: TGTGCCAGCAGCTCAACAGGGACCACTGAAGCTTTCTTT
clone_size: -
v_call: TRBV14
d_call: -
j_call: TRBJ1-1

cdr3_aa: CASSTLSGTGGETGELFF
cdr3_nt: TGTGCCAGCTCAACACTGTCCGGGACAGGGGGCGAGACCGGGGAGCTGTTTTTT
clone_size: -
v_call: TRBV18
d_call: TRBD1
j_call: TRBJ2-2

cdr3_aa: CASSLLSLLADTQYF
cdr3_nt: TGTGCCAGCAGCTTATTGTCCTTACTCGCAGATACGCAGTATTTT
clone_size: -
v_call: TRBV7-2
d_call: -
j_call: TRBJ2-3

cdr3_aa: CASRSSHEGDIQYF
cdr3_nt: TGTGCCAGCAGAAGCAGCCACGAGGGAGACATTCAGTACTTC
clone_size: -
v_call: TRBV28
d_call: -
j_call: TRBJ2-4

cdr3_aa: CASSQGRIGQGTYEQYF
cdr3_nt: TGTGCCAGCAGCCAGGGAAGGATTGGACAGGGGACCTACGAGCAGTACTTC
clone_size: few
v_call: TRBV3-1/TRBV3-2
d_call: TRBD1
j_call: TRBJ2-7